One sample yielded the 29 T cell receptor beta chains listed below, sequenced in a study of blood T cell repertoires in COVID-19. The table came from immunoSEQ multiplex PCR; TCRdb's copy has only in-frame clones and leaves some out. The table shows 75,000 or so clones, with approximately 80% occurring only once. The sequenced sample consisted of peripheral blood. These receptors were obtained from a man between 60 and 75 years old with active or convalescent COVID-19.

The chain links TRBV5-4 to TRBJ2-7, with 10 positions matching TRBD2. The ends lost 4 bases at V and 3 bases at J; junction bases unmatched: 4. CDR3 length: 14 amino acids. Germline CDR1 is SGHNT and CDR2 is YYREEE (reference sequence). CDR3: CASSPSGGVYEQYF. The CDR3, as DNA: TGTGCCAGCAGCCCGAGCGGGGGGGTCTACGAGCAGTACTTC.

The V call is TRBV27, the J call TRBJ2-5, with 13 bases that match TRBD2. The CDR3 is made up of 15 amino acids. V lost 5 bases, J lost 3 bases, and 3 bases stayed unmatched. Germline V gene data show CDR1 as MNHEY and CDR2 as SMNVEV (reference sequence). The CDR3 here is CASSKGLAGKETQYF. In nucleotides, the CDR3 is TGTGCCAGCAGTAAGGGACTAGCGGGAAAAGAGACCCAGTACTTC.

This chain joins TRBV5-1 and TRBJ1-4; D may be TRBD1 (6 bases). Deletions cut 4 bases from V and 1 base from J, with 11 bases between. Germline V gene data show CDR1 as SGHRS and CDR2 as YFSETQ. This CDR3 has 15 amino acids. The CDR3, as DNA: TGCGCCAGCAGCCCTATACAGGGAACTAATGAAAAACTGTTTTTT. This codes for CASSPIQGTNEKLFF.

The chain links TRBV24-1 to TRBJ2-3; D is unclear. The CDR3 runs to 12 residues. The V gene's germline CDR1 is KGHDR and CDR2 SFDVKD. V shed 3 bases and J shed 5 bases, with 5 bases lying between them. The DNA of the CDR3 is TGTGCCACCAGTGATACGGTAGATACGCAGTATTTT. Its translation is CATSDTVDTQYF.

This chain connects TRBV3-1 (or the pseudogene TRBV3-2) to TRBJ2-5; D may be TRBD2 (5 bases). The germline gives CDR1 LGHDT, CDR2 YNNKEL (reference sequence). V was cut by 0 bases and J by 6 bases, with 20 bases left in between. This CDR3 has 17 residues. The CDR3 protein is CASSQDLPPDPGKTQYF. CDR3 DNA sequence: TGTGCCAGCAGCCAAGATCTCCCCCCCGACCCGGGAAAGACCCAGTACTTC.

The chain has TRBV23-1 and TRBJ1-2, with TRBD1 identical over 7 bases. TRBV23-1 is sorted into the ORF group, with uncertain function. With V trimmed by 7 bases and J by 2 bases, 4 bases remained unmatched. The CDR3 loop spans 13 amino acids. The CDR3 region has the DNA TGCGCCAGCATCCCGGGACAGAACTATGGCTACACCTTC. This gives the protein CASIPGQNYGYTF.

The gene calls are TRBV5-1 and TRBJ1-2, with D maybe TRBD1 (6 bases). The ends were cut back, 0 bases at V and 4 bases at J, with 13 bases in the middle. The CDR3 is 15 amino acids. Germline V lookup: CDR1 SGHRS, CDR2 YFSETQ. CDR3 residues: CASSLGSGDFYGYTF. In nucleotides, the CDR3 is TGCGCCAGCAGCTTGGGGTCAGGGGATTTCTATGGCTACACCTTC.

A remark on this clone: Compared with germline, one end of the junction differs, possibly owing to a read error. The chain couples TRBV29-1 to TRBJ2-7, with 9 positions matching TRBD2. From germline, CDR1 is SQVTM and CDR2 ANQGSEA. The CDR3 contains 10 residues. The CDR3 loop reads CSIEGASGDF. The CDR3 nucleotides are TGCAGCATTGAGGGCGCTAGCGGGGACTTC.

V and J are TRBV9 and TRBJ2-3; TRBD2 agrees at 9 bases. Germline V lookup: CDR1 SGDLS, CDR2 YYNGEE. Trimming took 4 bases from V and 5 from J; bases not matched to a gene: 8. The CDR3 sequence is 15 residues long. This CDR3 reads CASSPLGGGGDTQYF. The CDR3 DNA reads TGTGCCAGCAGCCCCCTTGGCGGGGGGGGAGATACGCAGTATTTT.

This clone was counted between two and nine times. In nucleotides, the CDR3 is TGTGCCAGCAGCCCGGGACTAGCGGGGTACGAGCAGTACTTC. This translates into CASSPGLAGYEQYF. The J gene is TRBJ2-7, the V gene TRBV7-6, with 13 nucleotides matching TRBD2. This CDR3 is built from 14 residues. Germline CDR1 SGHVS, CDR2 FNYEAQ. With V trimmed by 5 bases and J by 4 bases, 2 bases remained unmatched.

In this sample, this clone turned up a few times. V usage is TRBV15 and J usage is TRBJ1-3; D is ambiguous. From germline, CDR1 is LNHNV and CDR2 YYDKDF (reference sequence). The CDR3 runs 15 residues. The V gene lost 6 bases and the J gene lost 0 bases, with 12 bases spanning the gap. The CDR3 protein is CATRETSFSGNTIYF. CDR3 coding DNA: TGTGCCACCAGAGAGACATCGTTCTCTGGAAACACCATATATTTT.

This clone is judged medium-sized. This chain joins TRBV30 and TRBJ1-2; D is perhaps TRBD1 (6 bases). The CDR3 sequence is 12 residues long. Between the trimmed V and J ends, which lost 3 bases and 1 base, there was a span of 6 bases. Germline CDR1 and CDR2: GTSNPN and SVGIG (reference sequence). This CDR3 reads CAWSRGNYGYTF. CDR3 in DNA: TGTGCCTGGAGCAGGGGTAACTATGGCTACACCTTC.

V gene TRBV6-5 combines with J gene TRBJ2-7, with D maybe TRBD2 (6 bases). The CDR3 covers 15 residues. V was pared by 0 bases and J by 2 bases, with 11 bases between. Germline V gene data show CDR1 as MNHEY and CDR2 as SVGAGI. Here the CDR3 reads CASSYSGGVAYEQYF. CDR3 in DNA: TGTGCCAGCAGTTACTCGGGCGGGGTCGCCTACGAGCAGTACTTC.

The chain combines TRBV5-8 with TRBJ1-1, with D maybe TRBD1 (5 bases). The germline V and J ends were trimmed by 4 bases and 1 base, with 11 bases remaining between them. Germline CDR1 and CDR2: SGHTS and YDEGEE. CDR3 length: 14 residues. This CDR3 is CASSPTDRNTEAFF. The CDR3 coding sequence is TGTGCCAGCAGCCCGACCGACAGGAACACTGAAGCTTTCTTT.

The chain joins TRBV19 to TRBJ1-1; 7 bases are shared with TRBD1. Unmatched junction bases numbered 7, after V lost 8 bases and J lost 1 base. Germline CDR1 reads LNHDA; CDR2 reads SQIVND (reference sequence). This CDR3 spans 14 amino acids. CDR3 amino acids: CASRLGGANTEAFF. The CDR3, as DNA: TGTGCCAGTCGTTTAGGGGGCGCGAACACTGAAGCTTTCTTT.

The gene calls are TRBV5-1 and TRBJ1-1; the D gene is possibly TRBD1 (5 bases). The V end was cut by 7 bases, the J end by 4 bases, with 17 bases between. Germline CDR1 is SGHRS and CDR2 is YFSETQ. The CDR3 runs 14 residues. The CDR3 coding sequence is TGCGCCAGCGGGGCGGGGCCCTCGAGCACTGAAGCTTTCTTT. Translating gives CASGAGPSSTEAFF.

J is TRBJ1-4 and V is TRBV9; 7 nucleotides line up with TRBD1. The CDR3 contains 14 residues. Germline loops: CDR1 SGDLS, CDR2 YYNGEE. V lost 4 bases to trimming and J lost 2 bases; unmatched junction nucleotides: 2. For the CDR3, the DNA is TGTGCCAGCAGCCCAGGGGGGACTAATGAAAAACTGTTTTTT. It is translated as CASSPGGTNEKLFF.

The chain combines TRBV5-4 with TRBJ2-1, with 7 bases that match TRBD1. The ends lost 2 bases at V and 3 bases at J; junction bases unmatched: 2. Germline CDR1 and CDR2: SGHNT and YYREEE (reference sequence). The CDR3 totals 14 residues. CDR3 in DNA: TGTGCCAGCAGCTTAGGACAGGACTACAATGAGCAGTTCTTC. Its protein is CASSLGQDYNEQFF.

The chain is built from TRBV29-1 and TRBJ2-7, with 10 bases matching TRBD1. The CDR3 has 13 amino acids. Germline lookup yields CDR1 SQVTM and CDR2 ANQGSEA. J lost 4 bases, V lost 3 bases, and 3 bases had no gene match. CDR3 sequence reads: CSVDGQGEYEQYF. The CDR3 region has the DNA TGCAGCGTTGATGGACAGGGGGAATACGAGCAGTACTTC.

This clone occurred once. The V call is TRBV9, the J call TRBJ2-7, with TRBD2 identical over 7 bases. The CDR3 covers 15 residues. J was trimmed by 2 bases and V by 4 bases; bases with no gene match: 9. Germline V gene lookup returns CDR1 SGDLS and CDR2 YYNGEE. CDR3 sequence (DNA): TGTGCCAGCAGCCCTACTTTCGGACTAGCCTACGAGCAGTACTTC. Amino acid sequence: CASSPTFGLAYEQYF. Full variable domain (missing parts from reference TRBV9 and TRBJ2-7): DSGVTQTPKHLITATGQRVTLRCSPRSGDLSVYWYQQSLDQGLQFLIQYYNGEERAKGNILERFSAQQFPDLHSELNLSSLELGDSALYFCASSPTFGLAYEQYFGPGTRLTVT.

J is TRBJ1-2 and V is TRBV5-1; D is unclear. Trimming cost V 4 bases and J 3 bases, with 7 bases left between them. The CDR3 runs to 12 residues. Germline assignment: CDR1 SGHRS and CDR2 YFSETQ. The CDR3 is CASSPGDYGYTF. The DNA of the CDR3 is TGCGCCAGCAGCCCCGGGGACTATGGCTACACCTTC.

The rearrangement links TRBV29-1 to TRBJ2-3; TRBD1 might be the D (5 bases). Germline V gives CDR1 SQVTM, CDR2 ANQGSEA. CDR3 length: 17 amino acids. Trimming took 4 bases from V and 2 from J, leaving 22 bases between them. The CDR3: CSVGFGANQAHTDTQYF. The CDR3, as DNA: TGCAGCGTTGGCTTTGGGGCCAACCAGGCCCACACAGATACGCAGTATTTT.

The chain carries TRBV7-9 and TRBJ2-7; no reliable D call. Germline V lookup: CDR1 SEHNR, CDR2 FQNEAQ (reference sequence). The length of the CDR3 is 14 residues. V lost 1 base and J 3 bases, leaving 10 bases between the germline ends. The CDR3 loop reads CASSLDVGFYEQYF. The CDR3 nucleotides are TGTGCCAGCAGCTTAGACGTGGGCTTCTACGAGCAGTACTTC. Complete variable domain (other parts from reference TRBV7-9 and TRBJ2-7): DTGVSQNPRHKITKRGQNVTFRCDPISEHNRLYWYRQTLGQGPEFLTYFQNEAQLEKSRLLSDRFSAERPKGSFSTLEIQRTEQGDSAMYLCASSLDVGFYEQYFGPGTRLTVT.

The V and J genes are TRBV6-1 and TRBJ1-1, with a tentative D call TRBD1 (5 bases). The CDR3 totals 16 residues. The germline V gene has CDR1 MNHNS and CDR2 SASEGT. The V end lost 2 bases, the J end lost 8 bases, and 21 bases lay between the germline ends. Written as DNA, the CDR3 is TGTGCCAGCAGTGAAAATCCATTGTGGAGGGGCCCAGAAGCTTTCTTT. This translates into CASSENPLWRGPEAFF.

This sequence joins TRBV5-6 and TRBJ1-5, with D perhaps TRBD1 (5 bases). From germline, CDR1 is SGHDT and CDR2 YYEEEE. This CDR3 has 17 amino acids. V was cut by 0 bases and J by 0 bases, with 13 bases left in between. The chain's CDR3 is CASSLGQQPYSNQPQHF. CDR3 DNA: TGTGCCAGCAGCTTGGGACAGCAACCTTATAGCAATCAGCCCCAGCATTTT.

The chain is built from TRBV27 and TRBJ2-2; D is perhaps TRBD2 (5 bases). Germline CDR1 reads MNHEY; CDR2 reads SMNVEV (reference sequence). The CDR3 covers 15 residues. V lost 6 bases to trimming and J lost 5 bases, with 16 bases between them. The CDR3, as DNA: TGTGCCAGCAGCCCCGGCGGGCGAGTAACCGGGGAGCTGTTTTTT. This encodes CASSPGGRVTGELFF.

The chain combines TRBV12-5 with TRBJ1-6; 7 nucleotides line up with TRBD1. CDR1 and CDR2 (germline): LGHNT, FRNRAP. Trimming cost V 0 bases and J 4 bases; bases outside gene matches: 3. CDR3 size: 16 residues. The CDR3 DNA follows: TGTGCTAGTGGTTTGGTACAGGGGTCATATAATTCACCCCTCCACTTT. Protein: CASGLVQGSYNSPLHF. Full variable domain (remainder filled in from reference TRBV12-5 and TRBJ1-6): DARVTQTPRHKVTEMGQEVTMRCQPILGHNTVFWYRQTMMQGLELLAYFRNRAPLDDSGMPKDRFSAEMPDATLATLKIQPSEPRDSAVYFCASGLVQGSYNSPLHFGNGTRLTVT.

J is TRBJ2-5 and V is TRBV18; D may be TRBD2 (6 bases). The germline V gene encodes CDR1 KGHSH and CDR2 LQKENI. The CDR3 covers 15 residues. V dropped 0 bases and J dropped 0 bases, with 8 bases sitting between them. This CDR3 reads CASSPPRDYQETQYF. CDR3 nucleotide sequence: TGTGCCAGCTCACCACCGAGGGACTACCAAGAGACCCAGTACTTC.

V gene TRBV5-6 combines with J gene TRBJ1-4; D is undetermined. Germline values: CDR1 SGHDT, CDR2 YYEEEE. The CDR3 contains 16 residues. Trimming shortened V by 0 bases and J by 0 bases, and 9 bases separated the two germline ends. CDR3: CASSLGSLTTNEKLFF. CDR3 DNA: TGTGCCAGCAGCTTGGGGAGCCTTACAACTAATGAAAAACTGTTTTTT.